Reported below is one TCR beta chain. Its antigen is as yet unknown. The CDR3 extends over 12 amino acids. Germline lookup yields CDR1 LGHDT and CDR2 YNNKEL (reference sequence). The method, 5' RACE with UMI labels, was used to prepare the TRB cDNA libraries. TCRdb reprocessed the 5' RACE reads and stores each CDR3 protein as one record, lacking DNA. Recorded for this sample: 80,000 to 100,000 distinct CDR3 sequences. The data derive from a study of CXCR3-negative and CXCR3-positive naive CD8 T cells. Study-wide points: Both of the naive subsets showed about the same high diversity, but memory CD8+ cells had much less. Hydrophobicity was higher for TRB CDR3s found in CXCR3-positive naive cells than in CXCR3-negative naive cells. Memory cells differed in TRBV-TRBJ usage, but naive CXCR3-negative and CXCR3-positive cells had similar usage. Most assays were run on fresh PBMCs (CXCR3 expression partially decreased after cryopreservation).

Naive CD8+ T cells showed CD45RO-CCR7+CD27+CD95-. The TCR originated in a human donor in good health. Some clones in this sample may be carry-over from other donors' samples. The material sequenced was naive CXCR3+ CD8+ T cells from blood. Subset indicated: CD45RO-CCR7+CD27+CD95- naive CD8+ T cells expressing CXCR3 (TNR3+). This rearrangement joins TRBV3-1 to TRBJ2-1. The CDR3 here is CASSQTLPEQFF.